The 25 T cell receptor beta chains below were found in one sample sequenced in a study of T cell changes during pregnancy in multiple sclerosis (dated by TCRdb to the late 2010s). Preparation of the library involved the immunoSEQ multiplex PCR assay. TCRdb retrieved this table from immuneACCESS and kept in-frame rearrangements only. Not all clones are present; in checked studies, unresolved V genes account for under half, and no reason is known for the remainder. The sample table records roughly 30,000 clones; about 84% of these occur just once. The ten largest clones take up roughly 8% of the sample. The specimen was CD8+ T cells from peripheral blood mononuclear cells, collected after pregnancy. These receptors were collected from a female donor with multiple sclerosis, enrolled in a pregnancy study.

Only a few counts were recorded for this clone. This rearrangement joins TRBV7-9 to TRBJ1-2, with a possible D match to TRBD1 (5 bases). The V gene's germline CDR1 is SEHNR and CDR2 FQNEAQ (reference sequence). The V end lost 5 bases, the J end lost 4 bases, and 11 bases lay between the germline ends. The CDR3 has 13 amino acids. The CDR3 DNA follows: TGTGCCAGCAGCCTGATGGGGGGCTATGGCTACACCTTC. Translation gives CASSLMGGYGYTF. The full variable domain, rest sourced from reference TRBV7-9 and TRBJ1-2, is DTGVSQNPRHKITKRGQNVTFRCDPISEHNRLYWYRQTLGQGPEFLTYFQNEAQLEKSRLLSDRFSAERPKGSFSTLEIQRTEQGDSAMYLCASSLMGGYGYTFGSGTRLTVV.

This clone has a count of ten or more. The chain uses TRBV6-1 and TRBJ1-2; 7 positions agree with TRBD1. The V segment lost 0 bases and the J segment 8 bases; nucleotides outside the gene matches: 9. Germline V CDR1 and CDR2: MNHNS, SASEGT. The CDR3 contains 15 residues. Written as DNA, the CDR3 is TGTGCCAGCAGTGAAGCGGACAGGTTCGGTGGCGGCTACACCTTC. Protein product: CASSEADRFGGGYTF.

The CDR3: CASSDIPREGLYYGYTF. CDR3 DNA sequence: TGTGCCAGCAGCGACATCCCCAGGGAGGGCCTCTACTATGGCTACACCTTC. The J gene is TRBJ1-2, the V gene TRBV9; maybe TRBD1 (5 bases). Trimming shortened V by 3 bases and J by 3 bases, and 21 bases separated the two germline ends. Germline CDR1 reads SGDLS; CDR2 reads YYNGEE. The CDR3 has 17 amino acids.

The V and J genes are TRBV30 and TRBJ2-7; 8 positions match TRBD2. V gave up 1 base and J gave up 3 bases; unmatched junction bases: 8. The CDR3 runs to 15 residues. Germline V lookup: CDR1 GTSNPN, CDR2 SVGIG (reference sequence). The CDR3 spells CAWSAGPGGIYEQYF. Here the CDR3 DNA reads TGTGCCTGGAGTGCCGGACCGGGGGGGATCTACGAGCAGTACTTC.

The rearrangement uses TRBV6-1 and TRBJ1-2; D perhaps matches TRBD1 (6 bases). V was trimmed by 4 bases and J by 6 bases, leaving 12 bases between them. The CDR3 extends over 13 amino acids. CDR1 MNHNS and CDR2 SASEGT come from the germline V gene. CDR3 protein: CASSGRGGDGYTF. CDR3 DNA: TGTGCCAGCAGTGGCAGGGGTGGCGATGGCTACACCTTC.

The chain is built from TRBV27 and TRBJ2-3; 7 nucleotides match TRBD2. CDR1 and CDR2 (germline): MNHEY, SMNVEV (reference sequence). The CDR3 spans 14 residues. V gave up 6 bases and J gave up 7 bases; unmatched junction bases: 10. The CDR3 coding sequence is TGTGCCAGCAGCGAGGAGCGGGGTTGGTATACGCAGTATTTT. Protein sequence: CASSEERGWYTQYF.

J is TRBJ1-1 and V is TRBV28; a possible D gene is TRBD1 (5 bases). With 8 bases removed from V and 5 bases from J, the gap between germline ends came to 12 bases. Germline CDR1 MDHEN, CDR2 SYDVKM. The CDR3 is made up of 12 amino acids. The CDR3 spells CASLGSGTEAFF. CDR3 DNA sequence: TGTGCCAGCCTAGGATCAGGGACTGAAGCTTTCTTT.

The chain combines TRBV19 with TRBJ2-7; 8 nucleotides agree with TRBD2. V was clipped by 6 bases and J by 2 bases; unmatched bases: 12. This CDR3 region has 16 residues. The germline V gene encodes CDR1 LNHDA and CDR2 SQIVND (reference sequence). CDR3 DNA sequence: TGTGCCAGTAGCCAATACTTCTCCGGGGGGGCCTACGAGCAGTACTTC. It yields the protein CASSQYFSGGAYEQYF.

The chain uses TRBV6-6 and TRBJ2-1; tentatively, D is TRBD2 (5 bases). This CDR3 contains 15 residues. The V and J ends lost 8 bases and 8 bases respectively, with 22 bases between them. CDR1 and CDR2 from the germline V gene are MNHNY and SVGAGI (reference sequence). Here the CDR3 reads CASGLGSDLKDEQFF. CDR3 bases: TGTGCCAGCGGCCTGGGGAGCGACCTCAAGGATGAGCAGTTCTTC.

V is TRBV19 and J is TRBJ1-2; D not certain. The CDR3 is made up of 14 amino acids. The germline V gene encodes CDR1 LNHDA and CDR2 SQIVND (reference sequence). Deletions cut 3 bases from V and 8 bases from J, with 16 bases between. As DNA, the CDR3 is TGTGCCAGTAGTATGTCCTATGTGGTACTCGGCTACACCTTC. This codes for CASSMSYVVLGYTF.

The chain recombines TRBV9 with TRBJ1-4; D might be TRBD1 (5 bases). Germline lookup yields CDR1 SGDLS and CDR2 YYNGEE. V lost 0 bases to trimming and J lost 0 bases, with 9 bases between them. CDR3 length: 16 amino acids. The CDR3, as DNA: TGTGCCAGCAGCGTAGAGGGGAGGACAACTAATGAAAAACTGTTTTTT. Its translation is CASSVEGRTTNEKLFF.

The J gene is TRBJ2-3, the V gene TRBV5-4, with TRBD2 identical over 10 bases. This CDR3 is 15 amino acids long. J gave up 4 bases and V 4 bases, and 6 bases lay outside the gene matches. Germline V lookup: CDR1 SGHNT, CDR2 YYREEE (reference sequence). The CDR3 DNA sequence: TGTGCCAGCAGCCAAGAGCGGGGGGGCTCAGATACGCAGTATTTT. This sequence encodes CASSQERGGSDTQYF.

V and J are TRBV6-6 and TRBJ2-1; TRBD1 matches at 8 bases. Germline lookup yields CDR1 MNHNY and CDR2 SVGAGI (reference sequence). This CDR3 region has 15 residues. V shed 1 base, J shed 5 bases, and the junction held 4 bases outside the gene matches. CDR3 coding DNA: TGTGCCAGCAGTTACTTCGGACAGGGCCACAATGAGCAGTTCTTC. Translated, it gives CASSYFGQGHNEQFF.

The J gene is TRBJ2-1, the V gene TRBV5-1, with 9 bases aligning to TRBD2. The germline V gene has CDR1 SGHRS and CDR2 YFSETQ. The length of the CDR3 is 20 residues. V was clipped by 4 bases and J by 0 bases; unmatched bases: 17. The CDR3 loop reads CASSAFSGGSFGSSYNEQFF. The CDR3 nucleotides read TGCGCCAGCAGCGCTTTTAGCGGGGGCTCTTTTGGGAGCTCCTACAATGAGCAGTTCTTC.

In DNA, the CDR3 is TGTGCCAGCAGTCGAAGCGGGGAACCGCACAATGAGCAGTTCTTC. It yields the protein CASSRSGEPHNEQFF. The chain joins TRBV6-4 to TRBJ2-1; 7 nucleotides agree with TRBD2. The V gene's germline CDR1 is MRHNA and CDR2 SNTAGT. Trimming cost V 5 bases and J 5 bases; bases outside gene matches: 9. The CDR3 is 15 residues long.

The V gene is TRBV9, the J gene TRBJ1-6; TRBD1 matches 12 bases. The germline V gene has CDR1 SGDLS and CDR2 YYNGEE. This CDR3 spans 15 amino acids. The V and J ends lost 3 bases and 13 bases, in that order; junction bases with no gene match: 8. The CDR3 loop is CASSAGQGASNPLHF. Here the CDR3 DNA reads TGTGCCAGCAGCGCGGGACAGGGGGCCTCGAATCCCCTCCACTTT.

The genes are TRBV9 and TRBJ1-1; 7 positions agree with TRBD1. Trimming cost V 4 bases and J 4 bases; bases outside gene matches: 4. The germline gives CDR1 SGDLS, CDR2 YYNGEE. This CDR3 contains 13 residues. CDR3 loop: CASSTGAGTEAFF. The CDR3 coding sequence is TGTGCCAGCAGCACAGGGGCCGGCACTGAAGCTTTCTTT.

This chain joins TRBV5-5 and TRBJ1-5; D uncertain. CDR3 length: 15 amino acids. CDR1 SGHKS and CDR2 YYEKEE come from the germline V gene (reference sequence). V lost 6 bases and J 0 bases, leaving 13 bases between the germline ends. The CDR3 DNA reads TGTGCCAGCACCCCGCGAGTTCTTAGCAATCAGCCCCAGCATTTT. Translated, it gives CASTPRVLSNQPQHF.

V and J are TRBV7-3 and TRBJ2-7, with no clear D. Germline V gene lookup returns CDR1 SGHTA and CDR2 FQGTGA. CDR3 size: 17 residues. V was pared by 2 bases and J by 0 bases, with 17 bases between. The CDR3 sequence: CASSLYPVYNSSYEQYF. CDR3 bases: TGTGCCAGCAGCTTATACCCAGTTTACAACAGCTCCTACGAGCAGTACTTC. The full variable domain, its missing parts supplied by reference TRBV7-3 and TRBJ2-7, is GAGVSQTPSNKVTEKGKYVELRCDPISGHTALYWYRQSLGQGPEFLIYFQGTGAADDSGLPNDRFFAVRPEGSVSTLKIQRTERGDSAVYLCASSLYPVYNSSYEQYFGPGTRLTVT.

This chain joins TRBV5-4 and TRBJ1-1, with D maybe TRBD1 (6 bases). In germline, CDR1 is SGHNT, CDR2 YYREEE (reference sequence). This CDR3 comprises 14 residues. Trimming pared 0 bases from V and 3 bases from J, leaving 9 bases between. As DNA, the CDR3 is TGTGCCAGCAGCTTGGAGGGGGAAGACACTGAAGCTTTCTTT. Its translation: CASSLEGEDTEAFF.

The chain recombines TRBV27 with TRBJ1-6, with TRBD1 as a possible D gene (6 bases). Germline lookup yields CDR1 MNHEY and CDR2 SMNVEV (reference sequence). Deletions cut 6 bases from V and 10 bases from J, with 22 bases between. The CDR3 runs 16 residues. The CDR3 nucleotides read TGTGCCAGCAGATCCCTTGCCAGGGGTCTCAACTCACCCCTCCACTTT. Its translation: CASRSLARGLNSPLHF.

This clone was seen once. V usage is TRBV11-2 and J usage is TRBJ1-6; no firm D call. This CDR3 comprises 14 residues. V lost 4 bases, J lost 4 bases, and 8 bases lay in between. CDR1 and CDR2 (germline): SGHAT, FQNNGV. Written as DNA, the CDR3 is TGTGCCAGCAGCTCCCGGGATTATAATTCACCCCTCCACTTT. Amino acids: CASSSRDYNSPLHF.

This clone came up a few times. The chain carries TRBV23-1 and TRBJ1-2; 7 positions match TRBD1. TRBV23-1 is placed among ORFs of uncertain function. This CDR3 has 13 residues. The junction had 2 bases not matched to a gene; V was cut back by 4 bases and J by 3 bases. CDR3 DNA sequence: TGCGCCAGCAGTCTGGGGACAGACTATGGCTACACCTTC. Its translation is CASSLGTDYGYTF.

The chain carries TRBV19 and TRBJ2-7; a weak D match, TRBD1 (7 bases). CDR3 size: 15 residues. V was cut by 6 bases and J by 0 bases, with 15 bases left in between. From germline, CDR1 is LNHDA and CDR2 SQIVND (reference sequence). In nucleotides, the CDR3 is TGTGCCAGTAGCTGGGGGGCAGGGGGCTCCTACGAGCAGTACTTC. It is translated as CASSWGAGGSYEQYF.

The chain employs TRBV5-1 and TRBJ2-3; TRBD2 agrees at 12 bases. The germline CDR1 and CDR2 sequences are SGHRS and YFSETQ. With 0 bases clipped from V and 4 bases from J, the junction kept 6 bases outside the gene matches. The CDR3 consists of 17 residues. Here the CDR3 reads CASSLVAGLAGPDTQYF. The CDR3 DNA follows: TGCGCCAGCAGCTTGGTGGCGGGACTAGCGGGCCCAGATACGCAGTATTTT.